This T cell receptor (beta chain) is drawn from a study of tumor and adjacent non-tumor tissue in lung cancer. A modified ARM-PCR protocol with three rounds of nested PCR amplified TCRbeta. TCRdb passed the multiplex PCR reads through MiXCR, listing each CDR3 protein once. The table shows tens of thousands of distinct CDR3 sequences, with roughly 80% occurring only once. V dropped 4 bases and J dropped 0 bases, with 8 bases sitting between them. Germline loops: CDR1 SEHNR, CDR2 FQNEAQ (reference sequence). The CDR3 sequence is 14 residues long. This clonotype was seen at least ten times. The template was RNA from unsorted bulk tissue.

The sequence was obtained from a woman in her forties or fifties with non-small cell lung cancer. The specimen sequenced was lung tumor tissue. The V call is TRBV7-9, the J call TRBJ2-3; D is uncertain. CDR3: CASSSPHSTDTQYF. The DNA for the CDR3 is TGTGCCAGCAGCTCGCCACACAGCACAGATACGCAGTATTTT.